The 29 T cell receptor beta chains presented below share a single source sample, sequenced in a study of shared clonotypes between healthy human individuals. CD8 cells regarded as naive lacked CD45RO, were positively chosen for CCR7, and omitted terminally differentiated effector memory CD45RA+ cells. Only in-frame clones appear in the TCRdb table, and some are missing; sequencing was by immunoSEQ multiplex PCR. The sample gives roughly 770,000 clones, just over 95% of which show up once; less than 0.3% is in the top ten. The sequencing sample was made of naive CD8+ T cells sorted from blood. The origin of the receptors is a young man in good health.

The chain employs TRBV9 and TRBJ2-1, with D possibly being TRBD1 (5 bases). CDR1 is SGDLS, CDR2 YYNGEE, per germline. The CDR3 covers 18 residues. Trimming left V 3 bases short and J 7 bases short, with 26 bases between. The CDR3 reads CASSASAARDPRWNEQFF. CDR3 DNA: TGTGCCAGCAGCGCCAGCGCGGCCAGGGATCCAAGGTGGAATGAGCAGTTCTTC. Using reference TRBV9 and TRBJ2-1 for the parts outside the CDR3, the full variable domain is DSGVTQTPKHLITATGQRVTLRCSPRSGDLSVYWYQQSLDQGLQFLIQYYNGEERAKGNILERFSAQQFPDLHSELNLSSLELGDSALYFCASSASAARDPRWNEQFFGPGTRLTVL.

The V call is TRBV5-1, the J call TRBJ1-1; 8 bases are shared with TRBD1. The CDR3 is 15 residues long. Germline V gives CDR1 SGHRS, CDR2 YFSETQ. Trimming cost V 4 bases and J 4 bases; bases outside gene matches: 9. CDR3 amino acids: CASSIGQGGTTEAFF. The CDR3 nucleotides read TGCGCCAGCAGCATCGGACAGGGCGGCACCACTGAAGCTTTCTTT.

V gene TRBV27 combines with J gene TRBJ2-5; D may correspond to TRBD1 or TRBD2 (5 bases each). Germline CDR1 MNHEY, CDR2 SMNVEV (reference sequence). Trimming stripped 4 bases from V and 0 bases from J, with 12 bases between. The CDR3 is 15 residues long. CDR3 region: CASSSTLGDQETQYF. DNA for the CDR3: TGTGCCAGCAGTTCCACACTAGGGGACCAAGAGACCCAGTACTTC.

The gene calls are TRBV9 and TRBJ2-7, with 7 bases lining up with TRBD1. From germline, CDR1 is SGDLS and CDR2 YYNGEE. V lost 3 bases and J lost 2; bases outside the gene matches: 8. The CDR3 covers 15 residues. The CDR3 sequence is CASSDRDSRTYEQYF. For the CDR3, the DNA is TGTGCCAGCAGCGACCGGGACAGCCGTACCTACGAGCAGTACTTC.

V gene TRBV9 combines with J gene TRBJ2-7; 10 bases match TRBD2. Germline values: CDR1 SGDLS, CDR2 YYNGEE. The CDR3 has 15 residues. Trimming at V came to 0 bases and at J to 6 bases, leaving 6 bases not matched to a gene. CDR3 residues: CASSVASSGSLEQYF. In DNA, the CDR3 is TGTGCCAGCAGCGTAGCTTCTAGCGGGAGCCTCGAGCAGTACTTC.

This sequence joins TRBV27 and TRBJ1-1, with D perhaps matching TRBD1 (6 bases). CDR1 is MNHEY, CDR2 SMNVEV, per germline (reference sequence). This CDR3 is built from 14 residues. The V end was cut by 3 bases, the J end by 1 base, with 9 bases between. The CDR3 DNA reads TGTGCCAGCAGTTTGGTAGGGGGGAACACTGAAGCTTTCTTT. It specifies CASSLVGGNTEAFF.

This chain links TRBV10-3 with TRBJ1-1; 7 positions agree with TRBD1. This CDR3 is 14 amino acids long. Germline values: CDR1 ENHRY, CDR2 SYGVKD. V was pared by 6 bases and J by 3 bases, with 7 bases of the junction left unmatched. The CDR3 DNA reads as TGTGCCATCAGCCAGACAGGGACGGACACTGAAGCTTTCTTT. Residues: CAISQTGTDTEAFF.

The CDR3 region is CASSLGPVTSGFNNEQFF. The CDR3 coding sequence is TGTGCCAGCAGCTTGGGCCCCGTGACTAGCGGGTTTAATAATGAGCAGTTCTTC. The rearrangement links TRBV11-2 to TRBJ2-1; 10 nucleotides line up with TRBD2. The length of the CDR3 is 18 residues. The germline V gene has CDR1 SGHAT and CDR2 FQNNGV. The junction had 15 bases not matched to a gene; V was cut back by 3 bases and J by 7 bases. Full variable domain (outside the CDR3, taken from reference TRBV11-2 and TRBJ2-1): EAGVAQSPRYKIIEKRQSVAFWCNPISGHATLYWYQQILGQGPKLLIQFQNNGVVDDSQLPKDRFSAERLKGVDSTLKIQPAKLEDSAVYLCASSLGPVTSGFNNEQFFGPGTRLTVL.

The chain couples TRBV6-1 to TRBJ1-3, with 9 positions matching TRBD1. Germline V lookup: CDR1 MNHNS, CDR2 SASEGT. Germline trimming cut 3 bases from V and 2 bases from J; bases unmatched to any gene: 8. This CDR3 is 17 amino acids long. The CDR3 sequence is CASSEPDRGSTGNTIYF. The CDR3 coding sequence is TGTGCCAGCAGTGAGCCCGACAGGGGGTCTACTGGAAACACCATATATTTT.

The chain has TRBV13 and TRBJ2-5; D not resolved. V was shortened by 5 bases and J by 6 bases, with 10 bases between the two germline ends. CDR3 length: 12 amino acids. CDR1 and CDR2 (germline): PRHDT, FYEKMQ (reference sequence). The CDR3 loop reads CASSGEGQTQYF. The CDR3 region has the DNA TGTGCCAGCAGCGGGGAAGGGCAGACCCAGTACTTC.

The rearrangement uses TRBV7-2 and TRBJ2-7; 13 bases are a match to TRBD2. The CDR3 contains 15 residues. Losses at the gene ends were 6 bases for V and 4 bases for J; bases not matched to a gene: 6. The V gene's germline CDR1 is SGHTA and CDR2 FQGNSA. As DNA, the CDR3 is TGTGCCAGCAGGCTGGGGACTAGCGGGATTTACGAGCAGTACTTC. Translation: CASRLGTSGIYEQYF. Based on the CDR3 plus reference TRBV7-2 and TRBJ2-7, the full variable domain is GAGVSQSPSNKVTEKGKDVELRCDPISGHTALYWYRQSLGQGLEFLIYFQGNSAPDKSGLPSDRFSAERTGGSVSTLTIQRTQQEDSAVYLCASRLGTSGIYEQYFGPGTRLTVT.

J is TRBJ2-3 and V is TRBV29-1; D is ambiguous. Between the trimmed V and J ends, which lost 1 base and 0 bases, there was a span of 8 bases. Germline V gene sequence: CDR1 SQVTM, CDR2 ANQGSEA. The CDR3 totals 14 residues. CDR3 coding DNA: TGCAGCGTTGAAGGTTGGCAGAGCACAGATACGCAGTATTTT. Its protein is CSVEGWQSTDTQYF.

J is TRBJ1-1 and V is TRBV27, with D possibly matching TRBD1 (5 bases). In germline, CDR1 is MNHEY, CDR2 SMNVEV (reference sequence). V was pared by 4 bases and J by 8 bases, with 14 bases between. There are 13 residues in the CDR3. The CDR3 is CASSWGRTLEAFF. CDR3 DNA sequence: TGTGCCAGCAGTTGGGGACGGACCTTGGAAGCTTTCTTT.

The sample holds one count of this clone. The genes are TRBV27 and TRBJ2-3; 10 bases align to TRBD1. V was pared by 6 bases and J by 5 bases, with 8 bases of the junction left unmatched. This CDR3 is 15 amino acids long. Looked up from germline, CDR1 is MNHEY and CDR2 is SMNVEV (reference sequence). CDR3: CASRMTGGDLDTQYF. As DNA, the CDR3 is TGTGCCAGCAGAATGACAGGGGGCGATCTAGATACGCAGTATTTT.

The chain couples TRBV6-6 to TRBJ1-5, with 9 bases fitting TRBD1. Germline V CDR1 and CDR2: MNHNY, SVGAGI (reference sequence). After removal of 4 bases from V and 2 bases from J, the junction contained 3 bases not matched to a gene. This CDR3 is 15 amino acids long. CDR3 DNA: TGTGCCAGCAGTTGGACAGGGGACCGCAATCAGCCCCAGCATTTT. Translation gives CASSWTGDRNQPQHF.

The chain carries TRBV7-8 and TRBJ2-7; D is possibly TRBD2 (6 bases). V lost 5 bases and J lost 2, with 25 bases in between. The CDR3 totals 18 residues. Germline V gene sequence: CDR1 SGHVS, CDR2 FQNEAQ. The CDR3 bases are TGTGCCAGCAGCCCACCTTCCCATGCCGGGACTCAGACCTACGAGCAGTACTTC. It codes for CASSPPSHAGTQTYEQYF.

The chain couples TRBV14 to TRBJ2-7; 9 bases line up with TRBD2. From germline, CDR1 is SGHDN and CDR2 FVKESK. Trimming at V came to 0 bases and at J to 6 bases, leaving 6 bases not matched to a gene. The CDR3 totals 15 residues. CDR3 loop: CASSQDRLAGAEQYF. CDR3 sequence (DNA): TGTGCCAGCAGCCAAGATCGCTTAGCGGGAGCCGAGCAGTACTTC. The full variable domain, its missing parts supplied by reference TRBV14 and TRBJ2-7, is EAGVTQFPSHSVIEKGQTVTLRCDPISGHDNLYWYRRVMGKEIKFLLHFVKESKQDESGMPNNRFLAERTGGTYSTLKVQPAELEDSGVYFCASSQDRLAGAEQYFGPGTRLTVT.

The rearrangement joins TRBV5-1 to TRBJ2-1, with TRBD2 matching over 7 bases. Germline CDR1 is SGHRS and CDR2 is YFSETQ. Losses at the gene ends were 0 bases for V and 5 bases for J; bases not matched to a gene: 11. The CDR3 has 17 residues. The CDR3 reads CASSLAGREFYDNEQFF. Here the CDR3 DNA reads TGCGCCAGCAGCTTGGCCGGGCGGGAGTTCTACGACAATGAGCAGTTCTTC.

The V call is TRBV6-1, the J call TRBJ2-5; no reliable D call. The V end was cut by 8 bases, the J end by 2 bases, with 18 bases between. CDR3 length: 15 amino acids. Germline loops: CDR1 MNHNS, CDR2 SASEGT. The chain's CDR3 is CASEVTLTDQETQYF. The CDR3 nucleotides read TGTGCCAGCGAGGTTACTTTAACGGATCAAGAGACCCAGTACTTC.

The chain links TRBV28 to TRBJ2-7; D unclear. The V end was cut by 6 bases, the J end by 2 bases, with 14 bases between. The CDR3 runs to 14 residues. In germline, CDR1 is MDHEN, CDR2 SYDVKM. As DNA, the CDR3 is TGTGCCAGCAGCCCGAAATTGGCGGCCTACGAGCAGTACTTC. Its protein is CASSPKLAAYEQYF. The whole variable domain, remainder taken from reference TRBV28 and TRBJ2-7, is DVKVTQSSRYLVKRTGEKVFLECVQDMDHENMFWYRQDPGLGLRLIYFSYDVKMKEKGDIPEGYSVSREKKERFSLILESASTNQTSMYLCASSPKLAAYEQYFGPGTRLTVT.

The V and J genes are TRBV27 and TRBJ1-1, with D unresolved. The CDR3 loop spans 17 amino acids. Trimming removed 4 bases at V and 0 bases at J, with 18 bases between. CDR1 is MNHEY and CDR2 is SMNVEV in the germline V gene (reference sequence). CDR3 coding DNA: TGTGCCAGCAGTTCCTTACCTCCCGGGCGGCTGAACACTGAAGCTTTCTTT. Its protein is CASSSLPPGRLNTEAFF.

The chain recombines TRBV7-9 with TRBJ2-7; D might be TRBD2 (7 bases). This CDR3 has 16 residues. Trimming pared 4 bases from V and 4 bases from J, leaving 20 bases between. The germline V gene encodes CDR1 SEHNR and CDR2 FQNEAQ (reference sequence). In DNA form, the CDR3 reads TGTGCCAGCAGCTCCCGGCCGGACAGCGGGGAATACGAGCAGTACTTC. Translation: CASSSRPDSGEYEQYF.

The CDR3 is CASSQIRGVGSNEQFF. The CDR3 region has the DNA TGCGCCAGCAGCCAGATTCGGGGGGTTGGGTCCAATGAGCAGTTCTTC. The gene calls are TRBV4-1 and TRBJ2-1; 7 bases are a match to TRBD2. The germline gives CDR1 MGHRA, CDR2 YSYEKL. CDR3 length: 16 amino acids. The V and J ends lost 3 bases and 6 bases, in that order; junction bases with no gene match: 11.

The chain joins TRBV11-2 to TRBJ2-5; 8 bases fit TRBD2. Germline lookup yields CDR1 SGHAT and CDR2 FQNNGV. The CDR3 runs to 18 residues. With V trimmed by 3 bases and J by 5 bases, 17 bases remained unmatched. The CDR3 bases are TGTGCCAGCAGCTTCTCCCCCCCCGTAGCGGGGAGTGGGGAGACCCAGTACTTC. Amino acids: CASSFSPPVAGSGETQYF.

The rearrangement links TRBV7-9 to TRBJ2-1; TRBD1 might be the D (6 bases). The CDR3 is made up of 16 amino acids. Trimming removed 5 bases from V and 0 bases from J, with 14 bases in between. CDR1 SEHNR and CDR2 FQNEAQ come from the germline V gene (reference sequence). In nucleotides, the CDR3 is TGTGCCAGCAGCGCAGACAGGTCGAGCTCCTACAATGAGCAGTTCTTC. Encoded protein: CASSADRSSSYNEQFF.

The genes are TRBV6-5 and TRBJ1-5; no firm D call. This CDR3 spans 14 amino acids. Germline-derived CDR1 and CDR2 are MNHEY and SVGAGI. V was clipped by 4 bases and J by 4 bases, with 11 bases between them. The DNA for the CDR3 is TGTGCCAGCAGTTCAGGCGGTGGGAATCAGCCCCAGCATTTT. Residues: CASSSGGGNQPQHF.

The V call is TRBV13, the J call TRBJ2-1; possibly TRBD2 for D (6 bases). Germline loops: CDR1 PRHDT, CDR2 FYEKMQ (reference sequence). Between the trimmed V and J ends, which lost 3 bases and 0 bases, there was a span of 12 bases. This CDR3 is 16 amino acids long. The CDR3 sequence: CASSLQERVSYNEQFF. The CDR3 nucleotides read TGTGCCAGCAGCTTGCAGGAGCGGGTCTCCTACAATGAGCAGTTCTTC.

The chain joins TRBV6-1 to TRBJ2-1, with D possibly being TRBD2 (7 bases). CDR3 length: 16 residues. CDR1 MNHNS and CDR2 SASEGT come from the germline V gene. Trimming left V 2 bases short and J 3 bases short, with 14 bases between. CDR3 DNA: TGTGCCAGCAGTGAAAAGAGCGGGACAAACTACAATGAGCAGTTCTTC. This gives the protein CASSEKSGTNYNEQFF.

The V and J genes are TRBV7-2 and TRBJ1-2; perhaps TRBD1 as D (5 bases). Germline loops: CDR1 SGHTA, CDR2 FQGNSA. This CDR3 region has 15 residues. Trimming stripped 5 bases from V and 5 bases from J, with 18 bases between. The CDR3 sequence is CASSPPKLGVYGYTF. The DNA of the CDR3 is TGTGCCAGCAGCCCCCCCAAACTGGGGGTGTATGGCTACACCTTC.